Below are 8 T cell receptor beta chains sequenced from a single sample in a study of T-cell reconstitution after alpha-beta-depleted transplantation in children. Library preparation (for TCRbeta) was performed with unique molecular identifiers. TCRdb used MiXCR to reprocess the PCR reads, holding one entry per CDR3 protein. The table shows hundreds of thousands of distinct CDR3 sequences, with around an eighth occurring only once. Sequenced material: PBMCs from the stem cell graft donor, taken from the stem cell graft. Receptor source: a human donor who donated a stem cell graft to a child with combined immunodeficiency.

This clonotype has a count of ten or more. The chain combines TRBV20-1 with TRBJ2-5; D gene uncertain. CDR3 length: 18 residues. V dropped 3 bases and J dropped 0 bases, with 23 bases sitting between them. Germline CDR1 is DFQATT and CDR2 is SNEGSKA (reference sequence). CDR3 protein: CSASMVQRLFGYQETQYF. CDR3 nucleotide sequence: TGCAGTGCTAGTATGGTACAGAGGCTCTTTGGGTACCAAGAGACCCAGTACTTC.

This clonotype was seen a few times. V and J are TRBV12-3 or TRBV12-4 and TRBJ1-1; unclear D gene. Trimming shortened V by 0 bases and J by 8 bases, and 10 bases separated the two germline ends. This CDR3 is 13 amino acids long. The CDR3 protein is CASSLASRFEAFF. Here the CDR3 DNA reads TGTGCCAGCAGTTTAGCTAGCAGGTTCGAAGCTTTCTTT.

This chain connects TRBV7-2 to TRBJ2-1; no clear D gene. The CDR3 runs to 12 residues. Germline CDR1 is SGHTA and CDR2 is FQGNSA. Between the trimmed V and J ends, which lost 2 bases and 8 bases, there was a span of 7 bases. CDR3 loop: CASSLLIHEQFF. CDR3 in DNA: TGTGCCAGCAGCTTACTCATCCATGAGCAGTTCTTC.

This chain links TRBV20-1 with TRBJ1-1, with 7 bases aligning to TRBD1. The CDR3 runs 16 residues. The germline CDR1 and CDR2 sequences are DFQATT and SNEGSKA (reference sequence). J lost 4 bases, V lost 6 bases, and 17 bases had no gene match. The CDR3 bases are TGCAGTGCCAGATCGGCCAGGGGGGGGGCCCTCACTGAAGCTTTCTTT. Protein: CSARSARGGALTEAFF.

This clonotype was observed a few times. The chain joins TRBV7-2 to TRBJ2-3; the match to TRBD2 covers 11 bases. This CDR3 is 16 amino acids long. The V gene end was trimmed by 5 bases and the J gene end by 2 bases; junction bases not matched to a gene: 6. The germline gives CDR1 SGHTA, CDR2 FQGNSA. The CDR3, as DNA: TGTGCCAGCAGCGCTAGACTAGCGGGGTTCACAGATACGCAGTATTTT. Protein: CASSARLAGFTDTQYF. Combining the CDR3 with reference TRBV7-2 and TRBJ2-3 gives the whole variable domain GAGVSQSPSNKVTEKGKDVELRCDPISGHTALYWYRQSLGQGLEFLIYFQGNSAPDKSGLPSDRFSAERTGGSVSTLTIQRTQQEDSAVYLCASSARLAGFTDTQYFGPGTRLTVL.

The sample holds a few counts of this clonotype. The chain is built from TRBV24-1 and TRBJ1-1, with a weak D call TRBD1 (5 bases). CDR3 length equals 16 residues. Trimming removed 4 bases at V and 11 bases at J, with 25 bases between. CDR1 is KGHDR, CDR2 SFDVKD, per germline. The CDR3 sequence is CATSEPRIQGVGKAFF. The CDR3 bases are TGTGCCACCAGTGAACCCCGAATCCAGGGAGTCGGCAAGGCTTTCTTT.

This sequence joins TRBV5-1 and TRBJ1-6; unclear D gene. The germline V gene encodes CDR1 SGHRS and CDR2 YFSETQ. The CDR3 loop spans 15 amino acids. V lost 4 bases to trimming and J lost 0 bases, with 8 bases between them. CDR3 nucleotides: TGCGCCAGCAGCCTCAGCAGCTCCTATAATTCACCCCTCCACTTT. Translation: CASSLSSSYNSPLHF.

The table lists this clonotype with many counts. CDR3 nucleotides: TGTGCCAGCAGTGGGCGACTAGCGGGGGACGGGGACAATGAGCAGTTCTTC. Translation gives CASSGRLAGDGDNEQFF. V usage is TRBV2 and J usage is TRBJ2-1; TRBD2 matches at 12 bases. This CDR3 has 17 residues. Germline V gene data show CDR1 as SNHLY and CDR2 as FYNNEI. With 4 bases clipped from V and 5 bases from J, the junction kept 9 bases outside the gene matches.